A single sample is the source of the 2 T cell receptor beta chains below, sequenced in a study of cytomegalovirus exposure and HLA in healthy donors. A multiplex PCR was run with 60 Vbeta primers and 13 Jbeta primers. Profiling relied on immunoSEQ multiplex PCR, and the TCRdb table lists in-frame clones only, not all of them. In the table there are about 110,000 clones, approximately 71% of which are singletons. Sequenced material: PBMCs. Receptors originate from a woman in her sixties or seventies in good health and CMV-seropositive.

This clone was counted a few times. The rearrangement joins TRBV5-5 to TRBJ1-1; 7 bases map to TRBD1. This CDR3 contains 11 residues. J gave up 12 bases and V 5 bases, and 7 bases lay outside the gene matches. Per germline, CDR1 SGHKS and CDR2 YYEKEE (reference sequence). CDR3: CASRKDRDTFF. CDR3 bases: TGTGCCAGCAGAAAAGACAGGGATACTTTCTTT.

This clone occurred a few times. This CDR3 is CASSTPGAGGSGNTIYF. CDR3 DNA sequence: TGTGCCAGTAGTACTCCGGGAGCCGGGGGCTCTGGAAACACCATATATTTT. The chain combines TRBV19 with TRBJ1-3, with a weak D call TRBD1 (5 bases). Germline CDR1 is LNHDA and CDR2 is SQIVND (reference sequence). Trimming removed 4 bases from V and 0 bases from J, with 16 bases in between. The CDR3 runs to 17 residues.